The sequence of this TCR beta chain was determined in a study of shared clonotypes between healthy human individuals. Study overall: For every donor, three CD4 naive, three CD4 memory, two CD8 naive and one CD8 memory plates were used.

Study conclusions and caveats: In four donors, around 4.8% of naive CD4 clonotypes appeared in common.

Using immunoSEQ multiplex PCR, the repertoire was profiled, and TCRdb retains in-frame clones only, with some absent. The sample comprises 1,400,000 or so clones, approximately 98.5% of which are singletons, and 0.3% to 0.45% rests with the top ten. CDR1 MNHNS and CDR2 SASEGT come from the germline V gene. V was cut by 10 bases and J by 1 base, with 20 bases left in between. This CDR3 has 15 residues. Concerning this clone: Its antigen is as yet unknown.

The sample taken for sequencing was naive CD4+ T cells sorted from blood. The subset was: CD45RA+ positively selected. The sequence was collected from a man aged 25-40 years in good health. The rearrangement joins TRBV6-1 to TRBJ2-7; D is possibly TRBD1 or TRBD2 (5 bases each). The CDR3 protein is CAIRLLGTGSYEQYF. The CDR3 nucleotides are TGTGCCATCCGGCTACTGGGGACGGGATCCTACGAGCAGTACTTC.